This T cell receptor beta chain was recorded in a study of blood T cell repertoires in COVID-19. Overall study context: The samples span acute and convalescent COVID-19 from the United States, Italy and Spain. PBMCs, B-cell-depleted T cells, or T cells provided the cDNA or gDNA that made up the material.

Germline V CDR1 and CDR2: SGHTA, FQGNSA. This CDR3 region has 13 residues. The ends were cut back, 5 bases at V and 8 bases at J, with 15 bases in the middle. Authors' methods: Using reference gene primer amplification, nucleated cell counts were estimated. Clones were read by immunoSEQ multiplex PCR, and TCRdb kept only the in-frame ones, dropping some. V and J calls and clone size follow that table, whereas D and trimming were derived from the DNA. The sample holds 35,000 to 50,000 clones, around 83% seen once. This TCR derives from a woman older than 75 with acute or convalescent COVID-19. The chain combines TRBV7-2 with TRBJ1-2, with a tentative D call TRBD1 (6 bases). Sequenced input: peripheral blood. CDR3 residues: CASSLGQRAGYTF. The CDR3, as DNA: TGTGCCAGCAGCCTCGGACAGAGAGCAGGCTACACCTTC.